This TCR beta chain was observed in a study of identifying expanded T cells in peripheral blood (dated by TCRdb to the late 2010s). Context from the whole study: Technical replicates were generated by sequencing separate aliquots of the same genomic DNA pool, and four replicates were compared pairwise. Overall study results and their limits: Approximately 1.2 differentially abundant clones were flagged by the binomial model between technical replicates, whereas about 16.4 and 19 were flagged over two weeks and four weeks, respectively. Variance in clone template counts between roughly 2-week samples significantly increased with total template count across all healthy donors. The beta-binomial model significantly reduced the number of clones called differentially abundant and the false-positive rate across all healthy-donor time intervals. The authors expected that over much longer intervals, such as months to years, biological variance in healthy repertoires might increase even further.

No immune events such as infections were documented for the healthy donors during the collection period. To calibrate time-dependent variance in a beta-binomial model of T-cell clone differential abundance, blood repertoires from healthy donors were used as a training cohort. There were roughly 10 healthy donors in the training cohort, of whom 3 were female and 7 were male. Donor ages ranged from roughly 25 to 65 years, with an average of roughly 46 years. Whole blood from each healthy donor was obtained from a commercial supplier and was collected at three time points around two weeks apart. For immunosequencing, genomic DNA was extracted from unsorted whole blood. The junction shows trimming of 4 bases on V and 9 bases on J, plus 16 bases between the germline ends. Taken from the germline V gene, the CDR1 and CDR2 loops are ENHRY and SYGVKD. The cysteine opens and the phenylalanine closes a CDR3 of 14 amino acids. Of all the DNA, just the CDR3 is kept, 42 bases in frame from base 1.

The immunoSEQ Assay, which uses bias-controlled multiplex PCR amplification of genomic DNA, was used to profile TCRbeta CDR3 regions. Turning to the authors' computational methods: To quantify the absolute abundance of each unique TCRbeta CDR3 region, the sequences were collapsed and filtered. Differential abundance was tested with two models: a binomial (Fisher-equivalent) model and a beta-binomial model that adds time-dependent variance fitted from healthy donors. Clones with fewer than 5 combined templates were removed, and a clone was called differentially abundant if the clone's Benjamini-Hochberg FDR was below 0.01. Using the form v = (b*log(k)+a)^2, the beta-binomial variance was modeled as a function of the total template count across the two samples. In TCRdb, the immuneACCESS table is reduced to in-frame sequences with V and J assigned. These tables do not hold every clone; where another copy was compared, an unresolved V gene accounts for under half, and the others remain unexplained. D and trimming were read from the DNA, whereas the V and J calls and clone size are those reported in that table. This sample lists roughly 100,000 clones; roughly 88% were detected once. The top ten constitute around an eighth of the sample.

Regarding this clone: What this receptor recognizes is not known. No quality values exist for individual bases; no much larger clone is one base distant.

This receptor was taken from a person aged 18 to 69 in good health. The sequenced sample was blood. The rearranged chain carries TRBV10-3 and TRBJ2-1; the D gene identity is not certain. The CDR3: CAISGGIGAPEQFF. The DNA is TGTGCCATCAGTGGGGGTATTGGAGCGCCTGAGCAGTTCTTC.